These T cell receptor beta chains were read from a single sample in a study of T cell changes during pregnancy in multiple sclerosis. Sequencing was performed with immunoSEQ multiplex PCR; in TCRdb, only in-frame clones are kept and a portion is missing. The sample lists more than 65,000 clones; roughly 91% were seen once. The sequences come from peripheral blood, collected in the first trimester of pregnancy. The receptors were sampled from a female donor with multiple sclerosis, enrolled in a pregnancy study. Both conserved end residues are trimmed from each CDR3. Each record gives: J gene, CDR3 length, V gene, clone size, CDR3 protein. Clone size is shown for a subset of rows, as once, few, many or a class of expanded clone.

>TRBJ2-3|12|TRBV27|-
ASGLGTRGDTQY
>TRBJ2-3|15|TRBV5-1|-
ASSLEGLAGVTDTQY
>TRBJ2-1|12|TRBV27|-
ASSLQGLANEQF
>TRBJ2-1|15|TRBV10-3|few
AISVDGEGISYNEQF
>TRBJ1-1|11|TRBV9|-
ASTEGVSGEAF
>TRBJ1-5|10|TRBV27|-
ASSDSNQPQH
>TRBJ2-7|12|TRBV5-1|few
ASSFVTRTYEQY
>TRBJ2-3|15|TRBV9|-
ASSVASGGAGTDTQY
>TRBJ2-5|13|TRBV5-8|-
ASSQGAAYQETQY
>TRBJ2-3|12|TRBV5-8|once
ASSYMTGSDTQY
>TRBJ1-6|11|TRBV5-1|-
ASKGLSESPLH
>TRBJ2-2|11|TRBV6-4|-
ASRRTGTGELF